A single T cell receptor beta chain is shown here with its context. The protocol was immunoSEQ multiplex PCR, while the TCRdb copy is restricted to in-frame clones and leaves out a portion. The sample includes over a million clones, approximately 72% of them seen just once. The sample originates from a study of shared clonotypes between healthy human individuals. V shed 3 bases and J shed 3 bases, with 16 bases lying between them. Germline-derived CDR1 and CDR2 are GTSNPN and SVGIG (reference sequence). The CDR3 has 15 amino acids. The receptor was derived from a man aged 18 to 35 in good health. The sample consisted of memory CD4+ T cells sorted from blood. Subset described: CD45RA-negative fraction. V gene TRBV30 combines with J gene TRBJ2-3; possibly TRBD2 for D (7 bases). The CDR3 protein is CAWRLPGGRTDTQYF. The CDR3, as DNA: TGTGCCTGGAGGCTGCCGGGGGGCAGGACAGATACGCAGTATTTT.